These 17 T cell receptor beta chains came from one sample sequenced in a study of T-cell reconstitution after alpha-beta-depleted transplantation in children. Researchers prepared the TCRbeta library using unique molecular identifiers, the study reports. Each CDR3 protein gets one entry after TCRdb re-called the PCR reads with MiXCR. This table holds about 210,000 distinct CDR3 sequences, roughly 18% found once. The starting material was PBMCs, mostly from graft donor cells, obtained 360 days after TCRalphabeta/CD19-depleted stem cell transplant. The receptors originated from a male patient aged 2 to 9 who had a stem cell transplant for acute lymphoblastic leukemia, so the T cells may come from the graft donor.

There are a few counts of this clonotype. The chain links TRBV20-1 to TRBJ2-1, with TRBD2 matching over 9 bases. This CDR3 has 15 amino acids. The V gene's germline CDR1 is DFQATT and CDR2 SNEGSKA (reference sequence). J was trimmed by 4 bases and V by 1 base; bases with no gene match: 5. As DNA, the CDR3 is TGCAGTGCTAGAGTTCATAGCGGGGGTTACAATGAGCAGTTCTTC. Residues: CSARVHSGGYNEQFF.

The chain carries TRBV20-1 and TRBJ1-4; D gene unclear. This CDR3 has 13 residues. Trimming cost V 8 bases and J 7 bases, with 17 bases left between them. The germline gives CDR1 DFQATT, CDR2 SNEGSKA (reference sequence). The CDR3, as DNA: TGCAGTTGGGAAAGGGTGAATGGTGAAAAACTGTTTTTT. It is translated as CSWERVNGEKLFF.

This clonotype was counted only a few times. The genes are TRBV12-3 or TRBV12-4 and TRBJ2-3; D possibly corresponds to TRBD2 (6 bases). Deletions cut 3 bases from V and 5 bases from J, with 9 bases between. The CDR3 runs 13 residues. The CDR3 bases are TGTGCCAGCAGTTTGATGGGGGGAGATACGCAGTATTTT. As protein: CASSLMGGDTQYF.

The gene calls are TRBV10-3 and TRBJ2-7; D call uncertain. Trimming removed 7 bases at V and 0 bases at J, with 16 bases between. Germline V gene data show CDR1 as ENHRY and CDR2 as SYGVKD. This CDR3 spans 15 amino acids. The CDR3 here is CAITKDGPGSYEQYF. In DNA form, the CDR3 reads TGTGCCATCACCAAGGACGGACCGGGCTCCTACGAGCAGTACTTC.

The chain uses TRBV12-3 or TRBV12-4 and TRBJ2-3; D may be TRBD1 (5 bases). CDR3 length: 14 amino acids. V lost 3 bases to trimming and J lost 0 bases, with 7 bases between them. For the CDR3, the DNA is TGTGCCAGCAGTTTTGGGGCTAGCACAGATACGCAGTATTTT. Its translation is CASSFGASTDTQYF.

This clonotype was found a few times. The J gene is TRBJ2-1, the V gene TRBV20-1, with TRBD2 identical over 13 bases. Germline CDR1 DFQATT, CDR2 SNEGSKA (reference sequence). The ends lost 3 bases at V and 8 bases at J; junction bases unmatched: 7. CDR3 length equals 15 residues. As DNA, the CDR3 is TGCAGTGCTAGTGACACTAGCGGGGGGGCCGATGAGCAGTTCTTC. Protein product: CSASDTSGGADEQFF.

This clonotype was seen a handful of times. The chain recombines TRBV5-1 with TRBJ2-2, with unresolved D. V was pared by 4 bases and J by 1 base, with 11 bases between. CDR3 length: 15 residues. Germline CDR1 SGHRS, CDR2 YFSETQ. As DNA, the CDR3 is TGCGCCAGCAGCCCGTTAGTTGGGAACACCGGGGAGCTGTTTTTT. Encoded protein: CASSPLVGNTGELFF.

This clonotype came up a few times. This chain connects TRBV3-1 to TRBJ2-7, with 8 bases lining up with TRBD1. Looked up from germline, CDR1 is LGHDT and CDR2 is YNNKEL (reference sequence). This CDR3 has 15 amino acids. The junction had 10 bases not matched to a gene; V was cut back by 7 bases and J by 2 bases. CDR3: CASTPPGGTPYEQYF. CDR3 in DNA: TGTGCCAGCACCCCTCCAGGGGGCACCCCCTACGAGCAGTACTTC.

This clonotype was seen a handful of times. V gene TRBV4-3 combines with J gene TRBJ2-7; D gene unclear. Germline V CDR1 and CDR2: LGHNA, YSLEER. Deletions cut 0 bases from V and 0 bases from J, with 9 bases between. The CDR3 contains 15 residues. In DNA form, the CDR3 reads TGCGCCAGCAGCCAAGAAGAAGGGAACTCCTACGAGCAGTACTTC. It yields the protein CASSQEEGNSYEQYF.

This clonotype was seen a few times. V is TRBV4-2 and J is TRBJ2-5, with 8 nucleotides matching TRBD1. The V gene end was trimmed by 4 bases and the J gene end by 3 bases; junction bases not matched to a gene: 7. There are 15 residues in the CDR3. In germline, CDR1 is LGHNA, CDR2 YNFKEQ. CDR3 loop: CASSLLTGVEETQYF. The CDR3 DNA reads as TGTGCCAGCAGCCTACTGACAGGGGTGGAAGAGACCCAGTACTTC.

This clonotype came up a few times. The J gene is TRBJ2-3, the V gene TRBV4-1, with unresolved D. The CDR3 is made up of 15 amino acids. Germline V gene sequence: CDR1 MGHRA, CDR2 YSYEKL. Trimming removed 0 bases from V and 0 bases from J, with 7 bases in between. In DNA, the CDR3 is TGCGCCAGCAGCCAAGACCCGGCTAGCACAGATACGCAGTATTTT. It yields the protein CASSQDPASTDTQYF.

J is TRBJ2-2 and V is TRBV7-9; D is perhaps TRBD2 (6 bases). This CDR3 spans 13 amino acids. The germline V gene has CDR1 SEHNR and CDR2 FQNEAQ (reference sequence). Trimming cost V 3 bases and J 7 bases, with 9 bases left between them. The CDR3 region is CASSLEGGGELFF. The CDR3 DNA is TGTGCCAGCAGCTTGGAGGGCGGCGGGGAGCTGTTTTTT.

This chain uses TRBV30 with TRBJ2-3; 8 bases fit TRBD1. Germline assignment: CDR1 GTSNPN and CDR2 SVGIG (reference sequence). This CDR3 spans 13 amino acids. The V segment lost 5 bases and the J segment 2 bases; nucleotides outside the gene matches: 3. CDR3 sequence: CAWDRGSTDTQYF. DNA for the CDR3: TGTGCCTGGGACAGGGGCTCCACAGATACGCAGTATTTT.

The chain is built from TRBV9 and TRBJ2-1; 9 positions agree with TRBD1. The CDR3 extends over 17 amino acids. From germline, CDR1 is SGDLS and CDR2 YYNGEE. V dropped 3 bases and J dropped 3; count of bases not matched to a gene: 10. CDR3 in DNA: TGTGCCAGCAGCGCAAAACCGGGACAGGGCTACTACAATGAGCAGTTCTTC. Translation: CASSAKPGQGYYNEQFF.

The chain carries TRBV7-6 and TRBJ2-7, with D possibly TRBD1 on 6 matching bases. The CDR3 runs to 14 residues. The V gene lost 1 base and the J gene lost 4 bases, with 11 bases spanning the gap. CDR1 and CDR2 (germline): SGHVS, FNYEAQ. The CDR3, as DNA: TGTGCCAGCAGCTTAGGGGACAACGGATACGAGCAGTACTTC. It is translated as CASSLGDNGYEQYF.

This clonotype was observed at least ten times. J is TRBJ2-7 and V is TRBV7-2; possible D gene TRBD2, 6 bases. The CDR3 sequence is 17 residues long. CDR1 is SGHTA, CDR2 FQGNSA, per germline. V lost 5 bases, J lost 2 bases, and 22 bases lay in between. The CDR3 is CASSHAPIGSIAYEQYF. The CDR3 nucleotides read TGTGCCAGCAGCCATGCTCCTATCGGGAGTATAGCCTACGAGCAGTACTTC.

This clonotype was picked up a small number of times. In DNA form, the CDR3 reads TGTGCCAGCAGCTCCGGACTCGAGTACAATGAGCAGTTCTTC. Translating gives CASSSGLEYNEQFF. The chain carries TRBV5-5 and TRBJ2-1, with a tentative D call TRBD2 (5 bases). The CDR3 is 14 residues long. V shed 3 bases and J shed 4 bases, with 11 bases lying between them. Germline CDR1 SGHKS, CDR2 YYEKEE (reference sequence).